Shown below are 16 T cell receptor beta chains from a single sample sequenced in a study of response to subunit inactivated influenza vaccine. Via MiXCR, TCRdb re-called the RT-PCR reads, giving one row per CDR3 protein. The sample shows about 520,000 distinct CDR3 sequences, roughly 7.6% of them seen only once. The sample consisted of PBMCs from blood, taken around 2 years after vaccination. These receptors originate from a man between 50 and 69 years old who received an inactivated influenza vaccine.

This clonotype was observed a handful of times. A single base separates this from a much larger clone, so it may be a read error. The chain couples TRBV12-3 or TRBV12-4 to TRBJ1-6; D remains unclear. The V and J ends lost 2 bases and 7 bases respectively, with 3 bases between them. This CDR3 has 12 residues. CDR3 nucleotides: TGTGCCAGCAGTTTAAAGAATTCACCCCTCCACTTT. Encoded protein: CASSLKNSPLHF.

CDR3 sequence (DNA): TGTGCCAACAGCGACCCTAGCTTCTCCACAGATACGCAGTATTTT. Protein sequence: CANSDPSFSTDTQYF. V is TRBV28 and J is TRBJ2-3; a possible D gene is TRBD2 (5 bases). Trimming left V 10 bases short and J 2 bases short, with 19 bases between. Per the germline V gene, CDR1 is MDHEN and CDR2 is SYDVKM. This CDR3 spans 15 amino acids.

This clonotype came up a few times. Compared with germline, one end of the junction differs, possibly owing to a read error. The chain's CDR3 is CASSQEGTGGDTIYF. The CDR3 DNA follows: TGCGCCAGCAGCCAAGAAGGGACAGGTGGAGACACCATATATTTT. This chain connects TRBV4-3 to TRBJ1-3, with 8 bases aligning to TRBD1. From germline, CDR1 is LGHNA and CDR2 YSLEER. This CDR3 comprises 15 residues.

The chain links TRBV18 to TRBJ2-2; D remains unclear. CDR1 KGHSH and CDR2 LQKENI come from the germline V gene. V shed 0 bases and J shed 3 bases, with 11 bases lying between them. The CDR3 extends over 16 amino acids. CDR3 sequence reads: CASSPPNRADTGELFF. In DNA form, the CDR3 reads TGTGCCAGCTCACCACCGAACCGGGCGGACACCGGGGAGCTGTTTTTT. Full variable domain (outside the CDR3, taken from reference TRBV18 and TRBJ2-2): NAGVMQNPRHLVRRRGQEARLRCSPMKGHSHVYWYRQLPEEGLKFMVYLQKENIIDESGMPKERFSAEFPKEGPSILRIQQVVRGDSAAYFCASSPPNRADTGELFFGEGSRLTVL.

The V gene is TRBV12-3 or TRBV12-4, the J gene TRBJ2-5; 11 bases agree with TRBD2. The CDR3 covers 15 residues. The V segment lost 6 bases and the J segment 5 bases; nucleotides outside the gene matches: 8. The CDR3 coding sequence is TGTGCCAGCAGCTGGGGACTAGCGGCTGGGGAGACCCAGTACTTC. This translates into CASSWGLAAGETQYF.

This clonotype was observed a handful of times. V usage is TRBV11-2 and J usage is TRBJ2-7, with 13 bases aligning to TRBD2. The CDR3 length is 15 residues. V gave up 4 bases and J gave up 1 base; unmatched junction bases: 1. The germline gives CDR1 SGHAT, CDR2 FQNNGV. CDR3 loop: CASSWGLAGSYEQYF. CDR3 sequence (DNA): TGTGCCAGCAGCTGGGGACTAGCGGGATCCTACGAGCAGTACTTC.

The sample holds a few counts of this clonotype. V is TRBV23-1 and J is TRBJ2-7; D is uncertain. TRBV23-1 qualifies as an ORF whose function is uncertain. This CDR3 contains 9 residues. Between the trimmed V and J ends, which lost 10 bases and 4 bases, there was a span of 5 bases. CDR3: CATFYEQYF. CDR3 sequence (DNA): TGCGCCACCTTTTACGAGCAGTACTTC.

The V gene is TRBV6-2 or TRBV6-3, the J gene TRBJ1-5, with 11 bases that match TRBD1. This CDR3 contains 14 residues. CDR1 is MNHEY and CDR2 is SVGEGT in the germline V gene. Germline trimming cut 5 bases from V and 8 bases from J; bases unmatched to any gene: 5. CDR3 in DNA: TGTGCCAGCAGTCCCCGGGACAGGGGGAAGCCCCAGCATTTT. Its translation: CASSPRDRGKPQHF.

This chain links TRBV2 with TRBJ1-5, with 7 bases matching TRBD1. Germline V gives CDR1 SNHLY, CDR2 FYNNEI. The CDR3 has 13 residues. V lost 9 bases and J lost 3; bases outside the gene matches: 5. The CDR3 loop reads CASGQALNQPQHF. CDR3 bases: TGTGCCAGTGGACAGGCCCTCAATCAGCCCCAGCATTTT.

In its sample, this clonotype was seen a few times. The chain combines TRBV7-2 with TRBJ2-3; D is possibly TRBD2 (6 bases). In germline, CDR1 is SGHTA, CDR2 FQGNSA. Trimming left V 5 bases short and J 0 bases short, with 12 bases between. The CDR3 has 15 amino acids. CDR3 sequence (DNA): TGTGCCAGCAGCCGGGGGTCCCCTAGCACAGATACGCAGTATTTT. This translates into CASSRGSPSTDTQYF.

This clonotype was counted many times. V gene TRBV2 combines with J gene TRBJ1-1, with 7 nucleotides matching TRBD1. The CDR3 contains 16 residues. J gave up 0 bases and V 4 bases, and 8 bases lay outside the gene matches. Germline CDR1 and CDR2: SNHLY and FYNNEI. The CDR3 DNA reads TGTGCCAGCAGTGTTCGGGCAGGGGGTCTGAACACTGAAGCTTTCTTT. Its translation: CASSVRAGGLNTEAFF.

This clonotype was seen at least ten times. The gene calls are TRBV6-1 and TRBJ2-3, with TRBD1 matching 8 bases. CDR1 and CDR2 from the germline V gene are MNHNS and SASEGT. V was pared by 6 bases and J by 0 bases, with 5 bases of the junction left unmatched. The CDR3 is made up of 15 amino acids. In DNA form, the CDR3 reads TGTGCCAGCAGACTTCAGGGGGCGAGCACAGATACGCAGTATTTT. It translates to CASRLQGASTDTQYF.

This clonotype came up a few times. V is TRBV10-3 and J is TRBJ2-7, with a tentative D call TRBD2 (5 bases). Trimming removed 5 bases from V and 7 bases from J, with 12 bases in between. This CDR3 spans 12 amino acids. Germline values: CDR1 ENHRY, CDR2 SYGVKD. DNA of the CDR3: TGTGCCATCAGTCCGAGGGCAAGGGAGCAGTACTTC. Protein sequence: CAISPRAREQYF.

CDR3 residues: CASSREGREPDTQYF. CDR3 coding DNA: TGTGCCAGCAGCCGTGAGGGGCGGGAGCCAGATACGCAGTATTTT. This sequence joins TRBV4-2 and TRBJ2-3, with 7 bases fitting TRBD2. The V and J ends lost 4 bases and 4 bases, in that order; junction bases with no gene match: 8. The CDR3 is made up of 15 amino acids. CDR1 and CDR2 from the germline V gene are LGHNA and YNFKEQ.

This rearrangement joins TRBV20-1 to TRBJ2-3; a possible D gene is TRBD2 (5 bases). Trimming pared 3 bases from V and 1 base from J, leaving 8 bases between. Germline assignment: CDR1 DFQATT and CDR2 SNEGSKA (reference sequence). The CDR3 runs to 13 residues. The DNA of the CDR3 is TGCAGTGCTAGGAGGGCGCGCACAGATACGCAGTATTTT. This encodes CSARRARTDTQYF.

This clonotype was recorded many times. The rearrangement links TRBV5-1 to TRBJ2-5; D is possibly TRBD1 (6 bases). The length of the CDR3 is 15 residues. V lost 0 bases to trimming and J lost 2 bases, with 11 bases between them. CDR1 and CDR2 (germline): SGHRS, YFSETQ. DNA for the CDR3: TGCGCCAGCAGCTTGGAGGGACAACGGCAAGAGACCCAGTACTTC. Translated, it gives CASSLEGQRQETQYF. Filled out from reference TRBV5-1 and TRBJ2-5, the complete variable domain reads KAGVTQTPRYLIKTRGQQVTLSCSPISGHRSVSWYQQTPGQGLQFLFEYFSETQRNKGNFPGRFSGRQFSNSRSEMNVSTLELGDSALYLCASSLEGQRQETQYFGPGTRLLVL.